This TCR beta chain was sequenced in a study of cytomegalovirus exposure and HLA in healthy donors. Study results and caveats: The finding came from a later analysis; first-cohort TCR clusters tended to co-occur in the roughly 120 validation repertoires. The classifier reportedly diagnosed cytomegalovirus status with high sensitivity and specificity. The authors confirmed in vitro that a few CMV-associated chains were specific for CMV antigens. Usually a TCR sequence was rare, but some public TCRs were found in many donors.

The CDR3 has 14 amino acids. Germline V gives CDR1 MNHEY, CDR2 SMNVEV (reference sequence). V was trimmed by 2 bases and J by 13 bases, leaving 20 bases between them. The repertoire was sequenced with immunoSEQ multiplex PCR; TCRdb's copy has only in-frame clones and lacks some. The data hold 150,000 to 200,000 clones, with around 85% observed a single time. Of note for this clone: The target antigen is unknown.

This sequence was found in a man in his late teens or twenties in good health and CMV-seropositive. The sequencing sample was made of PBMCs. J is TRBJ1-1 and V is TRBV27; perhaps TRBD1 as D (5 bases). The CDR3 loop is CASSLGAGELVGFF. DNA for the CDR3: TGTGCCAGCAGTTTAGGGGCCGGAGAGTTGGTCGGTTTCTTT.